These T cell receptor beta chains were read from a single sample in a study of cytomegalovirus exposure and HLA in healthy donors. Sequencing used immunoSEQ multiplex PCR; TCRdb keeps in-frame clones, though not all of them. The repertoire holds 110,000 or so clones, with around four fifths as singletons. The sequencing sample was made of PBMCs. Receptors originate from a man aged 40-49 years in good health and CMV-seronegative. CDR3s include the opening cysteine and the closing phenylalanine or tryptophan. D genes are given only for firm matches. Size is omitted from some rows. Given values are once, few, many or a class for expanded clones.

V gene	D gene	clone size	J gene	CDR3 protein	CDR3 DNA
TRBV15	TRBD1	.	TRBJ2-7	CATRPGQGLSEQYF	TGTGCCACCCGACCGGGACAGGGTTTGAGCGAGCAGTACTTC
TRBV2	TRBD2	.	TRBJ2-2	CASRLAESTGELFF	TGTGCCAGCAGACTAGCGGAGAGCACCGGGGAGCTGTTTTTT
TRBV28	TRBD1	.	TRBJ2-7	CASTPGQGAYEQYF	TGTGCCAGCACCCCGGGACAGGGGGCTTACGAGCAGTACTTC
TRBV6-5	.	.	TRBJ2-5	CASGSGMETQYF	TGTGCCAGCGGTTCGGGGATGGAGACCCAGTACTTC
TRBV18	.	.	TRBJ2-3	CASSPLHPRDTQYF	TGTGCCAGCTCACCACTCCACCCTAGGGATACGCAGTATTTT
TRBV10-2	TRBD2	few	TRBJ2-3	CASSHDLAGIEQYF	TGCGCCAGCAGTCACGACTTAGCGGGGATCGAGCAGTATTTT
TRBV2	.	few	TRBJ1-2	CASSGRATYGYTF	TGTGCCAGCAGTGGGAGGGCTACTTATGGCTACACCTTC
TRBV10-1	.	.	TRBJ2-5	CASGVKRRVETQYF	TGCGCCAGCGGGGTGAAAAGGAGGGTAGAGACCCAGTACTTC
TRBV5-6	.	.	TRBJ1-3	CASSLVGGGNTIYF	TGTGCCAGCAGCTTGGTAGGAGGAGGGAACACCATATATTTT
TRBV27	TRBD1	.	TRBJ1-6	CASSSTGAAGNSPLHF	TGTGCCAGCAGTTCTACAGGGGCGGCCGGCAATTCACCCCTCCACTTT
TRBV7-6	TRBD2	.	TRBJ2-5	CASSPSASGGAVETQYF	TGTGCCAGCAGCCCCTCGGCTAGCGGGGGGGCTGTAGAGACCCAGTACTTC
TRBV18	TRBD1	.	TRBJ1-3	CASSRDRVSGNTIYF	TGTGCCAGCTCAAGAGACAGGGTCTCTGGAAACACCATATATTTT
TRBV9	TRBD2	.	TRBJ2-1	CASSELAGDYNEQFF	TGTGCCAGCAGCGAACTAGCGGGGGATTACAATGAGCAGTTCTTC
TRBV5-4	.	.	TRBJ2-7	CASSPGFHEQYF	TGTGCCAGCAGCCCCGGGTTCCACGAGCAGTACTTC
TRBV6-4	.	.	TRBJ1-1	CASRTGPTNTEAFF	TGTGCCAGCAGGACAGGACCTACGAACACTGAAGCTTTCTTT
TRBV19	.	.	TRBJ1-2	CASSISANYGYTF	TGTGCCAGTAGTATATCCGCTAACTATGGCTACACCTTC
TRBV10-3	TRBD1	.	TRBJ2-2	CAISSGTGVAGELFF	TGTGCCATCAGCTCCGGGACAGGGGTGGCCGGGGAGCTGTTTTTT
TRBV5-1	.	.	TRBJ1-5	CASSLAGYQPQHF	TGCGCCAGCAGCTTGGCAGGGTATCAGCCCCAGCATTTT
TRBV7-8	.	.	TRBJ1-5	CASSLASNGLNQPQHF	TGTGCCAGCAGCTTAGCGTCTAACGGGTTGAATCAGCCCCAGCATTTT
TRBV7-2	TRBD1	.	TRBJ2-7	CASSLRDRAYEQYF	TGTGCCAGCAGCCTACGGGACAGGGCCTACGAGCAGTACTTC
TRBV5-4	TRBD1	once	TRBJ1-2	CASSPRQGYGYTF	TGTGCCAGCAGCCCGAGACAGGGATATGGCTACACCTTC
TRBV6-1	TRBD2	.	TRBJ2-1	CASITSRGGHNEQFF	TGTGCCAGCATCACGTCCCGGGGGGGTCATAATGAGCAGTTCTTC
TRBV21-1	.	few	TRBJ1-5	CASRGGQGRSNQPQHF	TGTGCCAGCAGGGGGGGACAGGGTCGGAGCAATCAGCCCCAGCATTTT
TRBV2	.	few	TRBJ1-2	CASSGGRGSGGNYGYTF	TGTGCCAGCAGTGGAGGTCGGGGGAGTGGCGGCAACTATGGCTACACCTTC
TRBV11-3	.	.	TRBJ2-7	CASSDDRFPYEQYF	TGTGCCAGCAGCGATGACAGGTTTCCCTACGAGCAGTACTTC
TRBV4-3	.	.	TRBJ1-2	CASSQLGGVNGYTF	TGCGCCAGCAGCCAGCTGGGGGGGGTTAATGGCTACACCTTC
TRBV9	TRBD2	.	TRBJ2-7	CASSVGLAGTHEQYF	TGTGCCAGCAGCGTTGGACTAGCGGGAACCCACGAGCAGTACTTC
TRBV6-9	.	.	TRBJ1-1	CASGGGNTEAFF	TGTGCCAGCGGAGGAGGGAACACTGAAGCTTTCTTT
TRBV6-6	.	.	TRBJ1-1	CASSYSIRGMTEAFF	TGTGCCAGCAGTTACTCGATTCGGGGTATGACTGAAGCTTTCTTT
TRBV7-9	TRBD1	.	TRBJ1-2	CASSLLGQGIGGYTF	TGTGCCAGCAGCTTATTGGGACAGGGAATTGGAGGCTACACCTTC
TRBV7-2	.	.	TRBJ2-7	CASSPHRGLSVEQYF	TGTGCCAGCAGCCCCCACAGGGGACTCTCCGTCGAGCAGTACTTC
TRBV5-6	TRBD2	.	TRBJ2-5	CASSPRRMLAGGLVETQYF	TGTGCCAGCAGCCCCCGTCGGATGCTAGCGGGAGGCTTAGTGGAGACCCAGTACTTC
TRBV4-2	.	once	TRBJ1-1	CASSQVPAGGGYTEAFF	TGTGCCAGCAGCCAAGTCCCTGCGGGGGGGGGATACACTGAAGCTTTCTTT
TRBV28	.	.	TRBJ2-7	CASSLSMGRQDTSYEQYF	TGTGCCAGCAGTTTATCCATGGGTAGACAGGATACTTCCTACGAGCAGTACTTC
TRBV6-5	.	.	TRBJ1-5	CATHSGASGNQPQHF	TGTGCCACCCACTCTGGGGCCTCGGGCAATCAGCCCCAGCATTTT
TRBV2	TRBD1	.	TRBJ2-7	CASSGRDSYYEQYF	TGTGCCAGCAGTGGCCGGGACAGCTATTACGAGCAGTACTTC
TRBV25-1	.	.	TRBJ2-6	CASSDPRRRVLTF	TGTGCCAGCAGTGATCCCCGGAGGAGGGTCCTGACTTTC
TRBV7-3	TRBD2	once	TRBJ2-5	CASSPVGGETQYF	TGTGCCAGCAGCCCCGTCGGGGGGGAGACCCAGTACTTC
TRBV9	.	.	TRBJ2-3	CASSRLLADTQYF	TGTGCCAGCAGCCGCCTCCTGGCTGATACGCAGTATTTT
TRBV27	TRBD1	.	TRBJ2-2	CASRPDRADGELFF	TGTGCCAGCAGACCGGACAGGGCCGACGGGGAGCTGTTTTTT
TRBV7-2	TRBD1	.	TRBJ1-1	CASSLRQGLNTEAFF	TGTGCCAGCAGCTTAAGACAGGGCCTGAACACTGAAGCTTTCTTT
TRBV6-5	TRBD1	.	TRBJ1-2	CASSFVQGSGYTF	TGTGCCAGCAGCTTTGTACAGGGGTCGGGCTACACCTTC
TRBV19	TRBD1	.	TRBJ2-5	CATRDRGAGTQYF	TGTGCCACTAGGGACAGGGGCGCTGGGACCCAGTACTTC